One sample yielded the 7 T cell receptor beta chains listed below, sequenced in a study of T-cell memory formation after mild COVID-19. TCRdb reanalysed the 5' RACE reads using MiXCR and keeps one entry per CDR3 protein. Found here are 270,000 or so distinct CDR3 sequences, over 15% of them singletons; the top ten hold more than 20%. Material: PBMCs or a T cell subset sorted from them (not recorded which). Receptor source: a man aged 18 to 29 who had mild COVID-19 (a few samples of this study predate the infection). Cell type and time point are not known.

This sequence joins TRBV7-2 and TRBJ1-2; maybe TRBD1 (5 bases). The length of the CDR3 is 14 residues. CDR1 and CDR2 from the germline V gene are SGHTA and FQGNSA. V was cut by 5 bases and J by 4 bases, with 14 bases left in between. DNA for the CDR3: TGTGCCAGCAGCCCTACGACTGGGGGCTATGGCTACACCTTC. This encodes CASSPTTGGYGYTF. The full variable domain, rest sourced from reference TRBV7-2 and TRBJ1-2, is GAGVSQSPSNKVTEKGKDVELRCDPISGHTALYWYRQSLGQGLEFLIYFQGNSAPDKSGLPSDRFSAERTGGSVSTLTIQRTQQEDSAVYLCASSPTTGGYGYTFGSGTRLTVV.

This chain uses TRBV20-1 with TRBJ1-2, with 7 bases that match TRBD1. Trimming cost V 3 bases and J 4 bases; bases outside gene matches: 5. CDR3 size: 13 residues. Germline CDR1 and CDR2: DFQATT and SNEGSKA (reference sequence). This CDR3 reads CSARGGTVYGYTF. The CDR3 nucleotides read TGCAGTGCTAGGGGGGGGACAGTCTATGGCTACACCTTC.

This clonotype appeared many times. This chain uses TRBV7-3 with TRBJ2-3; 7 bases are shared with TRBD2. Trimming removed 0 bases from V and 1 base from J; junction bases left unmatched: 1. CDR3 size: 15 residues. Germline CDR1 and CDR2: SGHTA and FQGTGA. CDR3: CASSLTSGRTDTQYF. The CDR3 coding sequence is TGTGCCAGCAGCTTAACTAGCGGGCGCACAGATACGCAGTATTTT.

This clonotype was picked up a small number of times. The genes are TRBV28 and TRBJ2-7; D may be TRBD1 (6 bases). Trimming took 2 bases from V and 0 from J, leaving 11 bases between them. This CDR3 contains 15 residues. Germline V gene lookup returns CDR1 MDHEN and CDR2 SYDVKM. CDR3 region: CASSLGQLSSYEQYV. For the CDR3, the DNA is TGTGCCAGCAGTTTAGGACAGCTGAGCTCCTACGAGCAGTACGTC.

The chain carries TRBV4-1 and TRBJ1-1; D unresolved. Between the trimmed V and J ends, which lost 2 bases and 7 bases, there was a span of 8 bases. The length of the CDR3 is 12 residues. CDR1 is MGHRA and CDR2 is YSYEKL in the germline V gene. DNA for the CDR3: TGCGCCAGCAGCCAAATCGCCGATGAAGCTTTCTTT. Protein product: CASSQIADEAFF.

This rearrangement joins TRBV10-3 to TRBJ2-6; TRBD1 matches 7 bases. CDR1 is ENHRY, CDR2 SYGVKD, per germline. This CDR3 contains 14 residues. CDR3 DNA: TGTACCACCTTGACAGGGTCTGGGGCCAACGTCCTGACTTTC. The encoded protein is CTTLTGSGANVLTF.

This clonotype was counted only a few times. This rearrangement joins TRBV12-3 or TRBV12-4 to TRBJ2-7; D may be TRBD1 (6 bases). This CDR3 region has 14 residues. V lost 8 bases to trimming and J lost 6 bases, with 20 bases between them. The CDR3 region has the DNA TGTGCCAGCGGTAAAACAGGGTGGGGGCCCGAGCAGTACGTC. This sequence encodes CASGKTGWGPEQYV.